The rows below give T cell receptor beta chains drawn from one sample of a study of T cell repertoires in cytomegalovirus infection. TCRdb reanalysed the reads using MiXCR and keeps one entry per CDR3 protein. The profile shows about 500,000 distinct CDR3 sequences, 33% of them singletons. These receptors' antigens are unknown. Sequences were derived from cultured PBMCs, sampled from culture after CMV antigen stimulation. These TCRs come from a human donor in good health (CMV status not recorded). Some clones in this sample may be carry-over from other donors' samples. The CDR3 runs from the conserved cysteine through the conserved F or W. The order of the fields is clone size, CDR3 length, D gene, V gene, J gene, CDR3 protein, CDR3 DNA. A D gene is named only where the DNA matches it firmly. Only some rows state a clone size, as once, few, many or a class for expanded clones.

size: NA
length: 15
D: NA
V: TRBV4-3
J: TRBJ1-2
CDR3: CASSQDLRQKGGYTF
DNA: TGCGCCAGCAGCCAAGATTTAAGGCAGAAGGGTGGCTACACCTTC

size: many
length: 13
D: TRBD1
V: TRBV30
J: TRBJ2-2
CDR3: CAWSVQGAGELFF
DNA: TGTGCCTGGAGTGTACAGGGGGCCGGGGAGCTGTTTTTT

size: once
length: 13
D: NA
V: TRBV12-3/TRBV12-4
J: TRBJ2-3
CDR3: CASRGGPTVTQYF
DNA: TGTGCCAGCAGGGGTGGTCCGACGGTCACGCAGTATTTT

size: few
length: 15
D: NA
V: TRBV19
J: TRBJ1-2
CDR3: CASSTGETANYGYTF
DNA: TGTGCCAGTAGTACGGGGGAGACGGCTAACTATGGCTACACCTTC

size: NA
length: 15
D: TRBD1
V: TRBV5-4
J: TRBJ1-6
CDR3: CASSFRQGGNSPLHF
DNA: TGTGCCAGCAGCTTTCGACAGGGGGGCAATTCACCCCTCCACTTT

size: few
length: 11
D: TRBD2
V: TRBV29-1
J: TRBJ2-3
CDR3: CSVEGGDTQYF
DNA: TGCAGCGTTGAGGGGGGGGATACGCAGTATTTT

size: few
length: 15
D: TRBD2
V: TRBV14
J: TRBJ2-1
CDR3: CASSPLAGADNEQFF
DNA: TGTGCCAGCAGCCCGCTAGCGGGAGCAGACAATGAGCAGTTCTTC

size: NA
length: 17
D: TRBD2
V: TRBV6-8
J: TRBJ2-5
CDR3: CASIQGRAGGYEETQYF
DNA: TGTGCCAGCATTCAGGGGCGAGCGGGAGGGTACGAAGAGACCCAGTACTTC

size: NA
length: 13
D: NA
V: TRBV12-3/TRBV12-4
J: TRBJ2-2
CDR3: CASSHLQSGELFF
DNA: TGTGCCAGCAGCCACCTCCAGTCCGGGGAGCTGTTTTTT

size: NA
length: 11
D: NA
V: TRBV6-5
J: TRBJ2-1
CDR3: CASSYEGVQFF
DNA: TGTGCCAGCAGTTACGAGGGAGTTCAGTTCTTC

size: NA
length: 12
D: NA
V: TRBV12-3/TRBV12-4
J: TRBJ2-5
CDR3: CASSFQAETQYF
DNA: TGTGCCAGCAGTTTCCAGGCTGAGACCCAGTACTTC

size: few
length: 15
D: NA
V: TRBV7-9
J: TRBJ1-3
CDR3: CASQRPGRSGNTIYF
DNA: TGTGCCAGCCAGCGACCAGGGAGGTCCGGAAACACCATATATTTT

size: few
length: 14
D: NA
V: TRBV4-3
J: TRBJ2-2
CDR3: CASSQDRSDGELFF
DNA: TGCGCCAGCAGCCAAGATAGGTCGGACGGGGAGCTGTTTTTT

size: NA
length: 14
D: NA
V: TRBV6-1
J: TRBJ2-1
CDR3: CASRDSSLSDEQFF
DNA: TGTGCCAGCAGGGACTCGTCTTTATCCGATGAGCAGTTCTTC

size: few
length: 17
D: NA
V: TRBV4-1
J: TRBJ2-4
CDR3: CASSQYHQGKAKNIQYF
DNA: TGCGCCAGCAGCCAATACCATCAGGGAAAAGCCAAAAACATTCAGTACTTC

size: NA
length: 16
D: NA
V: TRBV12-3/TRBV12-4
J: TRBJ1-4
CDR3: CASSLGGGQTREKLFF
DNA: TGTGCCAGCAGTTTAGGAGGGGGACAAACGAGGGAAAAACTGTTTTTT

size: many
length: 13
D: NA
V: TRBV7-2
J: TRBJ1-2
CDR3: CASSLFVSRGYTF
DNA: TGTGCCAGCAGCTTATTCGTCTCTCGTGGCTACACCTTC